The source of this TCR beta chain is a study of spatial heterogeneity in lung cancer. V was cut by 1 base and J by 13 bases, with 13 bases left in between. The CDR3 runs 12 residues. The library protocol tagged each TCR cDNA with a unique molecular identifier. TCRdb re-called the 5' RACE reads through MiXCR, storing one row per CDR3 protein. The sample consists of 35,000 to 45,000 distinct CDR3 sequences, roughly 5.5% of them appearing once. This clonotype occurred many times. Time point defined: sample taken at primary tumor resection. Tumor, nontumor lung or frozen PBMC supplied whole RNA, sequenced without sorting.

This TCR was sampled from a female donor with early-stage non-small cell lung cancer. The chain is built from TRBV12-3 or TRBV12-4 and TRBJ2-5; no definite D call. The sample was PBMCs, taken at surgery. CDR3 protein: CASSLEVAPGYF. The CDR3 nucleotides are TGTGCCAGCAGTTTAGAAGTTGCACCAGGGTACTTC.